The rows below give T cell receptor beta chains drawn from one sample of a study of T-cell memory formation after mild COVID-19. MiXCR, applied by TCRdb to the 5' RACE reads, yields one record per CDR3 protein. The sample has more than 450,000 distinct CDR3 sequences, roughly 17% seen once; the top ten hold approximately 12%. The sample consisted of PBMCs or a T cell subset sorted from them (not recorded which). Receptors were obtained from an adult woman who had mild COVID-19 (a few samples of this study predate the infection). Cell type and time point are not known. Each CDR3 is given with its conserved first and last residue. A D gene is named only where the DNA matches it firmly. Clone size, where shown, is once, few, many, or a class for clones that have expanded.

size	D	J	V	DNA	CDR3
few	-	TRBJ2-1	TRBV9	TGTGCCAGCAGCGTAGGTGGATCTCACAATGAGCAGTTCTTC	CASSVGGSHNEQFF
-	-	TRBJ2-2	TRBV12-3/TRBV12-4	TGTGCCAGCAGTTTAAACAGGCACGCGAACACCGGGGAGCTGTTTTTT	CASSLNRHANTGELFF
few	-	TRBJ2-1	TRBV12-3/TRBV12-4	TGTGCCAGCAGTTTAGGAGGGGTCTCGCAGTTCTTC	CASSLGGVSQFF
-	-	TRBJ2-7	TRBV5-1	TGCGCCAGCAGCTTGGTATCAGACTACGAGCAGTACTTC	CASSLVSDYEQYF
-	-	TRBJ1-2	TRBV5-1	TGCGCCAGCAGCCGGGACATAACTAACTATGGCTACACCTTC	CASSRDITNYGYTF
few	-	TRBJ2-1	TRBV24-1	TGTGCCACCAGTGACCCCGGGACCTACAATGAGCAGTTCTTC	CATSDPGTYNEQFF
few	-	TRBJ2-7	TRBV24-1	TGTGCCACCAGTGGAGGGGTCTTAAGCTCCTACGAGCAGTACTTC	CATSGGVLSSYEQYF
many	-	TRBJ2-6	TRBV7-2	TGTGCCAGCAGCCCACAGGGCTCTGGGGCCAACGTCCTGACTTTC	CASSPQGSGANVLTF
-	-	TRBJ1-5	TRBV4-1	TGCGCCAGCAGCCAAGGGCGGAATCAGCCCCAGCATTTT	CASSQGRNQPQHF
few	TRBD2	TRBJ2-1	TRBV6-2/TRBV6-3	TGTGCCAGCACTCGAGCGGGGAGCTCCTACAATGAGCAGTTCTTC	CASTRAGSSYNEQFF
few	-	TRBJ1-1	TRBV5-1	TGCGCCAGCAGCAGCAGACTCGGGACTGAAGCTTTCTTT	CASSSRLGTEAFF
-	-	TRBJ1-2	TRBV7-9	TGTGCCAGCAGCTTAGTTGAGGACTATGGCTACACCTTC	CASSLVEDYGYTF
many	-	TRBJ2-3	TRBV20-1	TGCAGTCCAGGGAGCACAGATACGCAGTATTTT	CSPGSTDTQYF
-	-	TRBJ1-2	TRBV3-1	TGTGCCAGCAGCTCACAGACAGCGCCCTATGGCTACACCTTC	CASSSQTAPYGYTF
-	TRBD2	TRBJ2-7	TRBV6-6	TGTGCCAGCAGTTCCGGGACTAGCGGGAGAAACTACGAGCAGTACTTC	CASSSGTSGRNYEQYF
many	-	TRBJ2-3	TRBV20-1	TGCAGTGCTAGGTACAGGGAGGCAGATACGCAGTATTTT	CSARYREADTQYF
few	-	TRBJ2-2	TRBV6-5	TGTGCCAGCAGTCCCCTCGGAGGGCCGAACACCGGGGAGCTGTTTTTT	CASSPLGGPNTGELFF